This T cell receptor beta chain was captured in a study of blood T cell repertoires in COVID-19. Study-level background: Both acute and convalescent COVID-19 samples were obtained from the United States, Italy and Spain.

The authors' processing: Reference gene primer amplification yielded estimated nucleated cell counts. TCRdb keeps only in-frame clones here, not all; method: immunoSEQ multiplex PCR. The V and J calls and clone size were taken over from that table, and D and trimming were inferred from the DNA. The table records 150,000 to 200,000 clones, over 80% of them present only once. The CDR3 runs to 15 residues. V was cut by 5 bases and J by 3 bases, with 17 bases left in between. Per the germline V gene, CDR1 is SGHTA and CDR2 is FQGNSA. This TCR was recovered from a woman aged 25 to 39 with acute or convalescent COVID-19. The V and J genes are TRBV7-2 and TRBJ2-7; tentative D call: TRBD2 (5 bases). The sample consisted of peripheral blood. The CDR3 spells CASSREGALLYEQYF. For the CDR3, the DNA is TGTGCCAGCAGCCGCGAGGGAGCCCTCCTCTACGAGCAGTACTTC.